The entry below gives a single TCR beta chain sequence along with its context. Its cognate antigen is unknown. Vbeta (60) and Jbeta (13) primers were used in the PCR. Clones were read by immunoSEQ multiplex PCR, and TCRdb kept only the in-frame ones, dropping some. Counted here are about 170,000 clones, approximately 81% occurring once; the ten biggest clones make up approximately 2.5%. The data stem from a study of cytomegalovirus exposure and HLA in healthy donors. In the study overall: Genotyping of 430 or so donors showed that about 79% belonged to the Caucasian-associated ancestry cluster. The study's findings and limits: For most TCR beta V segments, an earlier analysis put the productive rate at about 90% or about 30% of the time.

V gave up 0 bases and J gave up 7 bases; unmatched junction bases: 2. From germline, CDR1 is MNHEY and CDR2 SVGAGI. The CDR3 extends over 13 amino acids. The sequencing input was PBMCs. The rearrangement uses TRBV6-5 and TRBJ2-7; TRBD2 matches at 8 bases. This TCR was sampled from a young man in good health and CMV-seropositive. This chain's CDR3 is CASSYSPSGEQYV. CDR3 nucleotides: TGTGCCAGCAGTTACTCCCCTAGCGGGGAGCAGTACGTC.